This T cell receptor (beta chain) was recovered during a study of T cells in Graves' hyperthyroidism and ophthalmopathy. Hyperthyroidism in the patients, aged 18 to 65, was newly diagnosed and under 2 months in duration. Criteria for exclusion of patients were uncontrolled infection, other autoimmune disease, pregnancy or lactation. The diagnostic basis comprised clinical symptoms, serum thyroxine and TRAb, thyroid ultrasound and orbital computed tomography. The CDR3 runs to 13 residues. Germline V gene data show CDR1 as SGHTA and CDR2 as FQGNSA. The table lists this clonotype with a few counts. Sequence at one end of the junction differs from germline and may be a read error. Amplification of TCR beta CDR3 regions used RNA as the template. TCR CDR3 regions were first amplified by RT-PCR with HTBI primers. TCRdb processed the multiplex PCR reads anew with MiXCR; each CDR3 protein has one entry. Counted here are around 720,000 distinct CDR3 sequences, 35% occurring once; the ten biggest clones make up 31%.

Sequenced sample: blood. V gene TRBV7-2 combines with J gene TRBJ1-1, with D possibly matching TRBD1 (5 bases). This clonotype was sampled from a woman in her 40s with Graves' hyperthyroidism. As DNA, the CDR3 is TGCGCCAGCAGCAAGCCGGGGGACTCTGAAGCTTTCTTT. Residues: CASSKPGDSEAFF.